These 18 T cell receptor beta chains were all obtained from the same sample, sequenced in a study of blood T cell repertoires in COVID-19. The assay was immunoSEQ multiplex PCR, and TCRdb's table has in-frame clones only and misses some. The table has fewer than 350,000 clones, 85% seen once. The sequencing sample was made of PBMCs or T cells enriched from blood (not recorded which). All receptors come from a woman between 45 and 65 years old who had recovered from COVID-19.

V usage is TRBV7-8 and J usage is TRBJ1-6, with 7 bases matching TRBD1. V gave up 4 bases and J gave up 5 bases; unmatched junction bases: 2. The CDR3 consists of 14 residues. From germline, CDR1 is SGHVS and CDR2 FQNEAQ. CDR3 in amino acids: CASSSGQNNSPLHF. The CDR3 DNA reads as TGTGCCAGCAGCTCGGGACAGAATAATTCACCCCTCCACTTT.

This clone was observed a single time. The chain employs TRBV10-3 and TRBJ2-7, with a tentative D call TRBD1 (6 bases). This CDR3 is built from 13 residues. The V gene lost 9 bases and the J gene lost 6 bases, with 18 bases spanning the gap. Per the germline V gene, CDR1 is ENHRY and CDR2 is SYGVKD. The CDR3 loop reads CAISTGWGREQYF. DNA for the CDR3: TGTGCCATTTCAACAGGGTGGGGTCGCGAGCAGTACTTC.

The V call is TRBV19, the J call TRBJ1-5; D remains ambiguous. CDR3 length: 14 residues. Germline CDR1 LNHDA, CDR2 SQIVND (reference sequence). Trimming removed 6 bases from V and 6 bases from J, with 15 bases in between. The CDR3 region has the DNA TGTGCCAGTAGGCGAAACGGGGATGGTCAGCCCCAGCATTTT. Its translation: CASRRNGDGQPQHF.

The J gene is TRBJ2-5, the V gene TRBV11-2, with 7 bases aligning to TRBD2. The CDR3 contains 14 residues. Losses at the gene ends were 5 bases for V and 3 bases for J; bases not matched to a gene: 6. Germline CDR1 reads SGHAT; CDR2 reads FQNNGV. The CDR3 loop is CASSRRGLKETQYF. The DNA of the CDR3 is TGTGCCAGCAGCCGTCGGGGACTAAAAGAGACCCAGTACTTC.

This clone was seen a few times. This chain uses TRBV7-8 with TRBJ2-7; TRBD1 matches 7 bases. After removal of 6 bases from V and 3 bases from J, the junction contained 8 bases not matched to a gene. CDR3 length: 14 amino acids. CDR1 is SGHVS, CDR2 FQNEAQ, per germline. In DNA form, the CDR3 reads TGTGCCAGCAGGTTGAGACAGGGCCTCTACGAGCAGTACTTC. Its protein product is CASRLRQGLYEQYF.

V gene TRBV7-6 combines with J gene TRBJ2-2; the D is unclear. CDR3 length: 13 residues. V gave up 5 bases and J gave up 4 bases, with 8 bases separating them. The germline V gene has CDR1 SGHVS and CDR2 FNYEAQ. This CDR3 reads CASSIVSTGELFF. The CDR3 bases are TGTGCCAGCAGCATCGTGAGCACCGGGGAGCTGTTTTTT. Looking up the rest from reference TRBV7-6 and TRBJ2-2 gives the full variable domain: GAGVSQSPRYKVTKRGQDVALRCDPISGHVSLYWYRQALGQGPEFLTYFNYEAQQDKSGLPNDRFSAERPEGSISTLTIQRTEQRDSAMYRCASSIVSTGELFFGEGSRLTVL.

This clone was counted between two and nine times. The chain carries TRBV5-4 and TRBJ1-2, with 11 bases aligning to TRBD1. Germline V lookup: CDR1 SGHNT, CDR2 YYREEE (reference sequence). V dropped 0 bases and J dropped 8; count of bases not matched to a gene: 9. This CDR3 contains 16 residues. Written as DNA, the CDR3 is TGTGCCAGCAGCTTGGGTGGACAGGGGGCTGCGTACGGCTACACCTTC. Protein: CASSLGGQGAAYGYTF. Variable domain in full (rest from reference TRBV5-4 and TRBJ1-2): ETGVTQSPTHLIKTRGQQVTLRCSSQSGHNTVSWYQQALGQGPQFIFQYYREEENGRGNFPPRFSGLQFPNYSSELNVNALELDDSALYLCASSLGGQGAAYGYTFGSGTRLTVV.

This sequence joins TRBV2 and TRBJ1-1; D is possibly TRBD1 (5 bases). This CDR3 region has 14 residues. Per germline, CDR1 SNHLY and CDR2 FYNNEI. Trimming removed 1 base from V and 1 base from J, with 7 bases in between. CDR3 DNA: TGTGCCAGCAGTGAAGGACAGAGGAACACTGAAGCTTTCTTT. Its protein is CASSEGQRNTEAFF. Drawing the rest from reference TRBV2 and TRBJ1-1, the complete variable domain is EPEVTQTPSHQVTQMGQEVILRCVPISNHLYFYWYRQILGQKVEFLVSFYNNEISEKSEIFDDQFSVERPDGSNFTLKIRSTKLEDSAMYFCASSEGQRNTEAFFGQGTRLTVV.

The chain joins TRBV14 to TRBJ2-7, with TRBD2 matching over 13 bases. J was trimmed by 7 bases and V by 3 bases; bases with no gene match: 9. Germline loops: CDR1 SGHDN, CDR2 FVKESK. There are 16 residues in the CDR3. The CDR3 DNA is TGTGCCAGCAGCCACTTTACTAGCGGGAGGGCAAGTGAGCAGTACTTC. Residues: CASSHFTSGRASEQYF.

This clone was recorded only once. This chain links TRBV7-9 with TRBJ2-5; the match to TRBD1 covers 11 bases. Germline lookup yields CDR1 SEHNR and CDR2 FQNEAQ (reference sequence). This CDR3 has 15 residues. Trimming at V came to 5 bases and at J to 1 base, leaving 3 bases not matched to a gene. The CDR3 is CASSPGTGGQETQYF. CDR3 bases: TGTGCCAGCAGCCCCGGGACAGGGGGCCAAGAGACCCAGTACTTC.

To note about this clone: An end of the junction differs from the germline gene, which may be a read error. V usage is TRBV28 and J usage is TRBJ1-3; D remains unclear. Germline CDR1 is MDHEN and CDR2 is SYDVKM. The CDR3 runs to 13 residues. The DNA for the CDR3 is TGTGCCAGCAGTTTATTCTCTCGAAACACCATATATTTT. Amino acids: CASSLFSRNTIYF. Complete variable domain (other parts from reference TRBV28 and TRBJ1-3): DVKVTQSSRYLVKRTGEKVFLECVQDMDHENMFWYRQDPGLGLRLIYFSYDVKMKEKGDIPEGYSVSREKKERFSLILESASTNQTSMYLCASSLFSRNTIYFGEGSWLTVV.

The chain is built from TRBV30 and TRBJ2-7; the D is unclear. V shed 2 bases and J shed 3 bases, with 8 bases lying between them. The CDR3 runs 12 residues. The germline V gene encodes CDR1 GTSNPN and CDR2 SVGIG (reference sequence). CDR3 nucleotides: TGTGCCTGGAGTAAACTTGGCTACGAGCAGTACTTC. It translates to CAWSKLGYEQYF. Based on the CDR3 plus reference TRBV30 and TRBJ2-7, the full variable domain is SQTIHQWPATLVQPVGSPLSLECTVEGTSNPNLYWYRQAAGRGLQLLFYSVGIGQISSEVPQNLSASRPQDRQFILSSKKLLLSDSGFYLCAWSKLGYEQYFGPGTRLTVT.

The chain has TRBV6-4 and TRBJ2-3; D gene uncertain. V was cut by 3 bases and J by 1 base, with 8 bases left in between. Germline assignment: CDR1 MRHNA and CDR2 SNTAGT. The CDR3 contains 14 residues. Here the CDR3 reads CASSDHGGTDTQYF. CDR3 sequence (DNA): TGTGCCAGCAGTGATCACGGAGGCACAGATACGCAGTATTTT.

The V gene is TRBV6-6, the J gene TRBJ1-2; 8 bases fit TRBD1. With V trimmed by 2 bases and J by 6 bases, 5 bases remained unmatched. The CDR3 length is 14 residues. Per germline, CDR1 MNHNY and CDR2 SVGAGI (reference sequence). The CDR3 nucleotides read TGTGCCAGCAGTTACCGCGCAGGGGGCGATGGCTACACCTTC. This codes for CASSYRAGGDGYTF.

This chain connects TRBV19 to TRBJ2-1; possibly TRBD2 for D (6 bases). Trimming removed 9 bases from V and 12 bases from J, with 9 bases in between. CDR3 size: 9 residues. Germline values: CDR1 LNHDA, CDR2 SQIVND (reference sequence). The DNA of the CDR3 is TGTGCCAGGGACGGGGGGCAGTTCTTC. It yields the protein CARDGGQFF.

This clone was seen at least ten times. The identical CDR3 is also encoded by other nucleotide sequences in the sample. The gene calls are TRBV7-2 and TRBJ1-2; D gene ambiguous. CDR3 length: 13 amino acids. Deletions cut 5 bases from V and 2 bases from J, with 9 bases between. Germline V gene data show CDR1 as SGHTA and CDR2 as FQGNSA. CDR3: CASSLDLNYGYTF. The CDR3 coding sequence is TGTGCCAGCAGCCTGGACTTAAACTATGGCTACACCTTC.

As to this clone: The same CDR3 can be traced to other DNA sequences in this sample. The J gene is TRBJ1-1, the V gene TRBV19, with 8 bases identical to TRBD1. Germline values: CDR1 LNHDA, CDR2 SQIVND (reference sequence). The CDR3 loop spans 13 amino acids. J lost 5 bases, V lost 6 bases, and 5 bases had no gene match. The CDR3 coding sequence is TGTGCCAGTAGCCAGGGGGCGGGTACTGAAGCTTTCTTT. Its protein product is CASSQGAGTEAFF.

As DNA, the CDR3 is TGTGCCTGGAGCTACAGGGGGTTGGATGGCTACACCTTC. Its protein is CAWSYRGLDGYTF. This chain uses TRBV30 with TRBJ1-2, with 8 bases lining up with TRBD1. CDR1 is GTSNPN, CDR2 SVGIG, per germline (reference sequence). The CDR3 is 13 residues long. J gave up 6 bases and V 3 bases, and 6 bases lay outside the gene matches.